The present T cell receptor beta chain was sequenced within a study of regulatory T cells in long-lasting Graves disease. Looking at the study overall: The antithyroid drugs taken by newly diagnosed Graves' patients had been used for under 3 months.

Time point: newly diagnosed GD, antithyroid drugs for less than 3 months. PBMCs were the source of the RNA used for TCR sequencing. The source of the patients was an endocrinology department in Xi'an, China. The table lists this clonotype with many counts. Libraries of TCR beta came from iRepertoire HTBI primers plus Arm-PCR of CDR3 regions. From the multiplex PCR reads, TCRdb called clonotypes with MiXCR, one entry per CDR3 protein. The sample carries about 460,000 distinct CDR3 sequences, around 15% recorded once. This sample was shared with a second study, whose subject was T cells in Graves' hyperthyroidism and ophthalmopathy. That investigation notes: Patients having uncontrolled infection, another autoimmune disease, pregnancy or lactation were not included. Among thyroid clonotypes expanded above 0.001, most also appeared in blood.

Here the sequenced sample was peripheral blood mononuclear cells (PBMCs), taken at new diagnosis, from a patient treated with antithyroid drugs. This TCR derives from a woman aged 45 to 65 with Graves disease.

The CDR3 coding sequence is TGCAGCGTTGAATCCTGGACAGGGAATCAGCCCCAGCATTTT. Protein sequence: CSVESWTGNQPQHF. V and J are TRBV29-1 and TRBJ1-5, with TRBD1 matching 8 bases. The CDR3 sequence is 14 residues long. Germline V gene data show CDR1 as SQVTM and CDR2 as ANQGSEA. V trimming: 2 bases; J trimming: 4 bases; junction bases outside the gene matches: 4.